This section outlines one T cell receptor beta chain sequence together with its context. TCRdb's copy holds only in-frame clones and misses some; the assay was immunoSEQ multiplex PCR. This sample has some 490,000 clones, with almost 80% found just once. In germline, CDR1 is KGHSH, CDR2 LQKENI. V was clipped by 4 bases and J by 2 bases, with 14 bases between them. The CDR3 runs to 16 residues. The data were obtained in a study of shared clonotypes between healthy human individuals. Sequencing was done on a sample of PBMCs. J is TRBJ2-2 and V is TRBV18; tentative D call: TRBD1 (6 bases). The sequence came from a woman aged 40-49 years in good health. Some clones in this sample may be carry-over from other donors' samples. CDR3 loop: CASSRAGTLNTGELFF. The CDR3 DNA reads TGTGCCAGCTCACGAGCCGGGACACTTAACACCGGGGAGCTGTTTTTT.